This note documents a single T cell receptor (beta chain) sequence. The data belong to a study of blood T cell repertoires in COVID-19. Background on the study: There were acute and convalescent COVID-19 samples, and they came from the United States, Italy and Spain. PBMCs, B-cell-depleted T cells, or T cells were the source of the cDNA or gDNA that made up the material.

Assay used: immunoSEQ multiplex PCR; TCRdb lists only in-frame clones, some missing. Seen here are approximately 380,000 clones, approximately 93% observed once, and the top ten hold about 0.78%. The CDR3 loop spans 15 amino acids. V was cut by 1 base and J by 6 bases, with 16 bases left in between. Germline CDR1 is SGHNT and CDR2 is YENEEA. In assigning cohorts, the study relied on participant-reported clinical history. The sequencing sample was made of PBMCs or T cells enriched from blood (not recorded which). V gene TRBV11-3 combines with J gene TRBJ2-7, with a weak D call TRBD2 (6 bases). The sequence came from a woman aged 40 to 50 who had been exposed to COVID-19. The CDR3 reads CASSLGTGAGGEQYF. CDR3 sequence (DNA): TGTGCCAGCAGCTTAGGGACCGGGGCCGGGGGCGAGCAGTACTTC.